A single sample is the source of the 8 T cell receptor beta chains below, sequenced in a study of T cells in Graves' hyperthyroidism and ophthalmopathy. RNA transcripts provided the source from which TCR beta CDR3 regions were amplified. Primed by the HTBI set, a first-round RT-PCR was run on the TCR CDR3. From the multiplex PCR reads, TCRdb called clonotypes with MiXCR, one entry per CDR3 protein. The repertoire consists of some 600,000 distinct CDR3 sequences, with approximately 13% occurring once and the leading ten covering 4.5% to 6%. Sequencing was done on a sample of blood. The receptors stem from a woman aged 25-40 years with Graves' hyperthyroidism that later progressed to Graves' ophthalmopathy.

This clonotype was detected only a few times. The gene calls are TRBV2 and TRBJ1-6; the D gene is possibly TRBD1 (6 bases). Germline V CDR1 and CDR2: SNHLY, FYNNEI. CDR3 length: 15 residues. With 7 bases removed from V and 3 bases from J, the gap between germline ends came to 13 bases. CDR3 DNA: TGTGCCAGCACAGGGGCCCCTTTCTATAATTCACCCCTCCACTTT. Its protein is CASTGAPFYNSPLHF.

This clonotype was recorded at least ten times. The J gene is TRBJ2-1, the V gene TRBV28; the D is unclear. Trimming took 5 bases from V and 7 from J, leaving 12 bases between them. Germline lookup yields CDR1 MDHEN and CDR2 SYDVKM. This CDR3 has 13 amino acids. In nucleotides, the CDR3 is TGTGCCAGCAGTCCTTATACTGGGAATGAGCAGTTCTTC. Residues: CASSPYTGNEQFF.

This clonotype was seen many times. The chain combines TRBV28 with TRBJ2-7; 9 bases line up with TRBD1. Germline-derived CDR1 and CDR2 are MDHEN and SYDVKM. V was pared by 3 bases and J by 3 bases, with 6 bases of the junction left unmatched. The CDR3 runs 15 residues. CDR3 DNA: TGTGCCAGCAGTTTGGAGGACAGGGGAAACTACGAGCAGTACTTC. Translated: CASSLEDRGNYEQYF.

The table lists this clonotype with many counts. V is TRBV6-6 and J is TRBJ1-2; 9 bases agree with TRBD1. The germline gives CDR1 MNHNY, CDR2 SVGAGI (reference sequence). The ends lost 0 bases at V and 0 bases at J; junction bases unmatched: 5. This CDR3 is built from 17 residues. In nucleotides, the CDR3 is TGTGCCAGCAGTTACTCCGGGACAGGGTTGGCTAACTATGGCTACACCTTC. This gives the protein CASSYSGTGLANYGYTF.

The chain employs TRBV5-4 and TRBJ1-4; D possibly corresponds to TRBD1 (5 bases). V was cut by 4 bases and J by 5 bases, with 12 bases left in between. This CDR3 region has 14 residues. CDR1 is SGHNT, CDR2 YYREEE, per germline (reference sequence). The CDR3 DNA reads TGTGCCAGCAGCGCGGAGGGGCGGAATGAAAAACTGTTTTTT. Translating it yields CASSAEGRNEKLFF.

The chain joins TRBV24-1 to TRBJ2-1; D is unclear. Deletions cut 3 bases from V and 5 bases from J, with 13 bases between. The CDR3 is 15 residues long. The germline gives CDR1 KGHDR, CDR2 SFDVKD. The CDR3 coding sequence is TGTGCCACCAGTGATCCACTCCACGTAGACAATGAGCAGTTCTTC. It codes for CATSDPLHVDNEQFF.

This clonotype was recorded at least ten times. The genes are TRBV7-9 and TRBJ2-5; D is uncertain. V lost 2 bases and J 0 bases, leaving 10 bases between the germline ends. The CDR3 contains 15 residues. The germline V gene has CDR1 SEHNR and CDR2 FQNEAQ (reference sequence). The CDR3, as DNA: TGTGCCAGCAGCTTAAAGAACAGCCACCAAGAGACCCAGTACTTC. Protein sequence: CASSLKNSHQETQYF.

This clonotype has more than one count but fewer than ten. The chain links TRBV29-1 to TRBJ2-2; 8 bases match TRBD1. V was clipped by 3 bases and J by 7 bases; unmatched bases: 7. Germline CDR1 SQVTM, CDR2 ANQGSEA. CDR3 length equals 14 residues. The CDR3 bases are TGCAGCGTTGAGGTTGGACAGGGTCACGGGGAGCTGTTTTTT. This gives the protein CSVEVGQGHGELFF.